The 2 T cell receptor beta chains below come from one sample, sequenced in a study of cytomegalovirus exposure and HLA in healthy donors. The PCR made use of 60 Vbeta and 13 Jbeta primers. The table came from immunoSEQ multiplex PCR; TCRdb's copy has only in-frame clones and leaves some out. The data show about 190,000 clones, just under 80% seen once. Source material: PBMCs. The receptors originated from a woman aged 30 to 39 in good health and CMV-seropositive.

V gene TRBV28 combines with J gene TRBJ2-5; 8 bases line up with TRBD2. The V segment lost 8 bases and the J segment 4 bases; nucleotides outside the gene matches: 9. Germline CDR1 and CDR2: MDHEN and SYDVKM. The CDR3 sequence is 14 residues long. The DNA of the CDR3 is TGTGCCAGCCTAAGCGGGAGCGGTGGAGAGACCCAGTACTTC. It codes for CASLSGSGGETQYF. The whole variable domain, remainder taken from reference TRBV28 and TRBJ2-5, is DVKVTQSSRYLVKRTGEKVFLECVQDMDHENMFWYRQDPGLGLRLIYFSYDVKMKEKGDIPEGYSVSREKKERFSLILESASTNQTSMYLCASLSGSGGETQYFGPGTRLLVL.

The chain joins TRBV29-1 to TRBJ2-1; D remains ambiguous. This CDR3 has 13 residues. V was shortened by 7 bases and J by 2 bases, with 12 bases between the two germline ends. CDR1 and CDR2 (germline): SQVTM, ANQGSEA. The CDR3 is CSALAETYNEQFF. The DNA of the CDR3 is TGCAGCGCCCTGGCGGAGACCTACAATGAGCAGTTCTTC.